These T cell receptor beta chains were read from a single sample in a study of T cells in Graves' hyperthyroidism and ophthalmopathy. TCRdb reprocessed the multiplex PCR reads with MiXCR, giving one entry per CDR3 protein. The top ten clones hold more than 7% of a sample with about 540,000 distinct CDR3 sequences, 46% of them seen once. Sequenced sample: peripheral blood or thyroid tissue (not recorded which). The receptors here all came from a woman aged 18-29 years with Graves' hyperthyroidism. CDR3s include the opening cysteine and the closing phenylalanine or tryptophan. The order of the fields is V gene, D gene, J gene, clone size, CDR3 DNA, CDR3 protein. A D gene is named only where the DNA matches it firmly. For some rows the clone size is stated as once, few or many, or as a class when expanded; others skip it.

>TRBV12-3/TRBV12-4|TRBD2|TRBJ2-5|NA
TGTGCCAGCAGCCGGGGGGGGAGGTCGACCCAGTACTTC
CASSRGGRSTQYF
>TRBV7-9|NA|TRBJ1-4|NA
TGTGCCAGCAGCCCTCCGGTTGACGGGGCGACTAATGAAAAACTGTTTTTT
CASSPPVDGATNEKLFF
>TRBV20-1|NA|TRBJ1-4|NA
TGCAGTGCTACTCCTAGGGCTGAAAAACTGTTTTTT
CSATPRAEKLFF
>TRBV7-9|NA|TRBJ1-4|many
TGTGCCAGCAGCCAAGGAAAAGCGACCGCCGTTCCTAATGAAAAACTGTTTTTT
CASSQGKATAVPNEKLFF
>TRBV6-2/TRBV6-3|NA|TRBJ1-5|NA
TGTGCCAGCTGGGAGCAGGGCAATCAGCCCCAGCATTTT
CASWEQGNQPQHF
>TRBV2|NA|TRBJ2-5|once
TGTGCCAGCAGTGAAGCGGGAGTTGCGGAGACCCAGTACTTC
CASSEAGVAETQYF
>TRBV9|NA|TRBJ1-1|NA
TGTGCCAGCAGCACTAGCGGGACCGGGACTGAAGCTTTCTTT
CASSTSGTGTEAFF
>TRBV29-1|TRBD1|TRBJ1-2|NA
TGCAGCGCAGGACAGGGGGCATTTTCTGGCTACACCTTC
CSAGQGAFSGYTF
>TRBV19|TRBD1|TRBJ2-7|NA
TGTGCCAGTAGTATATTAGGGACAGGGGTAGGCGAGCAGTACTTC
CASSILGTGVGEQYF
>TRBV3-1|NA|TRBJ1-2|many
TGTGCCAGCAGCCAAGATTGGCAGGGCCGACGGGATGGCTACACCTTC
CASSQDWQGRRDGYTF